This T cell receptor (beta chain) was sequenced in a study of blood T cell repertoires in COVID-19. About the research overall: Samples of COVID-19 (acute and convalescent) were obtained from the United States, Italy and Spain. The cDNA or gDNA used as material had been derived from T cells, B-cell-depleted T cells, or PBMCs.

V was pared by 0 bases and J by 7 bases, with 12 bases between. CDR3 length: 14 residues. CDR1 is LGHDT and CDR2 is YNNKEL in the germline V gene (reference sequence). Study processing details: Amplified reference gene primers provided the basis for estimating nucleated cell counts. Measured with immunoSEQ multiplex PCR; TCRdb has only the in-frame clones, and not every one. V and J calls and clone size come straight from that table; D and trimming were deduced from the DNA. The top ten hold 0.9% to 1% of the sample, which has hundreds of thousands of clones, roughly 91% seen once. The chain has TRBV3-1 (or the pseudogene TRBV3-2) and TRBJ1-2; a weak D match, TRBD1 (5 bases). This TCR derives from a middle-aged woman who had recovered from COVID-19. Specimen: peripheral blood. CDR3 sequence reads: CASSQDRVGGGYTF. CDR3 nucleotide sequence: TGTGCCAGCAGCCAAGATCGCGTGGGGGGTGGCTACACCTTC.